The clone carrying this T cell receptor beta chain turned up a few times. Antigen: not known. Trimming shortened V by 2 bases and J by 1 base, and 8 bases separated the two germline ends. Germline CDR1 and CDR2: SGHTA and FQGNSA. The CDR3 extends over 14 amino acids. These data belong to a study of beta chain features in type 1 diabetes. Findings and limits, study-wide: When VDJ junctions were examined, type 1 diabetes patients showed fewer insertions and more deletions. The similarity of naive, central memory and Treg TCRB repertoires appeared greater among patients than among healthy donors.

One heparinised draw of blood, averaging around 120 mL, came from each donor. Sort purity for all populations was recorded as exceeding 98%. Expressed TCRB transcripts were sequenced because the entire RNA isolate underwent reverse transcription. The assay was immunoSEQ multiplex PCR, and TCRdb's table has in-frame clones only and misses some. Of hundreds of thousands of clones in the sample, 11% are singletons; the top ten hold over 0.04%. Source material: naive CD4+ T cells from blood. The chain carries TRBV7-2 and TRBJ2-5; D is undetermined. This sequence originates from a woman under 30 in good health. The CDR3 region is CASSLLGSQETQYF. The CDR3 region has the DNA TGTGCCAGCAGCTTATTAGGATCCCAAGAGACCCAGTACTTC.